This paragraph covers one T cell receptor (beta chain) sequence. This sample is drawn from a study of blood T cells in healthy people across ages. The CDR3 length is 15 residues. Germline-derived CDR1 and CDR2 are SGHRS and YFSETQ. The J segment lost 4 bases and the V segment lost 4 bases, leaving 8 bases of the junction unmatched. Using a J-beta primer mix together with a sample-barcoded 5' primer, a second PCR was run for about 7 to 12 cycles. Using its own MiXCR run on the 5' RACE reads, TCRdb lists one record per CDR3 protein. The sample carries hundreds of thousands of distinct CDR3 sequences, roughly 21% recorded once.

Sample: blood. The receptor was derived from a man between 65 and 85 years old in good health. V and J are TRBV5-1 and TRBJ1-1, with TRBD1 matching over 9 bases. The CDR3 coding sequence is TGCGCCAGCAGCACCAAGACAGGGGGGACCACTGAAGCTTTCTTT. Protein: CASSTKTGGTTEAFF.